Listed here is a single T cell receptor beta chain. Sequenced material consisted of expressed TCRB transcripts (all of the isolated RNA was reverse transcribed). Method: immunoSEQ multiplex PCR; TCRdb's copy keeps in-frame clones and lacks some. The sample carries roughly 370,000 clones, 14% recorded once. This entry comes from a study of beta chain features in type 1 diabetes. The origin of this receptor is a man aged 30 to 39 in good health. Material: naive CD4+ T cells from blood.

CDR3 residues: CASSPDRVVMNTEAFF. As DNA, the CDR3 is TGTGCCAGCAGCCCGGACAGGGTGGTTATGAACACTGAAGCTTTCTTT. The chain is built from TRBV2 and TRBJ1-1; 8 bases are a match to TRBD1. Germline-derived CDR1 and CDR2 are SNHLY and FYNNEI. There are 16 residues in the CDR3. V lost 6 bases to trimming and J lost 0 bases; unmatched junction nucleotides: 9.